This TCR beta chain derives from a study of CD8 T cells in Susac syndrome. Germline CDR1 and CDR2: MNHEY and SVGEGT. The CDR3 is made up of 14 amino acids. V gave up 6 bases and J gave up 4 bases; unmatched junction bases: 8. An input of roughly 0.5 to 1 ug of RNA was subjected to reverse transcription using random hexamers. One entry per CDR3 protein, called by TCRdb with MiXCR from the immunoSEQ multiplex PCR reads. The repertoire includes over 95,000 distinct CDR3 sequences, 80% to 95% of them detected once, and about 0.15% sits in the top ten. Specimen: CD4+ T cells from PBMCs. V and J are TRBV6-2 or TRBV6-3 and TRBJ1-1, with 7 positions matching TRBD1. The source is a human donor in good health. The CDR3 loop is CASSLQGIVTEAFF. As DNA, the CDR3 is TGTGCCAGCAGCTTACAGGGGATTGTCACTGAAGCTTTCTTT.